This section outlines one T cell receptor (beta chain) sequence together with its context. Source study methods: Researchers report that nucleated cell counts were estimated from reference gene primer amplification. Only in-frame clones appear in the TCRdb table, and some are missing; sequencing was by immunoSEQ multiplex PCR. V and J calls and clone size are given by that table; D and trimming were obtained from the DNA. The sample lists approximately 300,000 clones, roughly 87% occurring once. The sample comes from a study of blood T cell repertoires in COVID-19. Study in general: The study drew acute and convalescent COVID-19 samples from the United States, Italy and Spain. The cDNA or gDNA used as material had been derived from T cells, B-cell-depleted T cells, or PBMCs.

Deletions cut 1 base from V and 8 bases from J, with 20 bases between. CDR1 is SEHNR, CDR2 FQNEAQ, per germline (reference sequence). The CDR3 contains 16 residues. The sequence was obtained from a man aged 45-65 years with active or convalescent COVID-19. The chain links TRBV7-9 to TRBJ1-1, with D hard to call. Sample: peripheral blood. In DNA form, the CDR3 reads TGTGCCAGCAGCTTAGACGCGGGGAAAGTAATGATAGAAGCTTTCTTT. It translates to CASSLDAGKVMIEAFF.